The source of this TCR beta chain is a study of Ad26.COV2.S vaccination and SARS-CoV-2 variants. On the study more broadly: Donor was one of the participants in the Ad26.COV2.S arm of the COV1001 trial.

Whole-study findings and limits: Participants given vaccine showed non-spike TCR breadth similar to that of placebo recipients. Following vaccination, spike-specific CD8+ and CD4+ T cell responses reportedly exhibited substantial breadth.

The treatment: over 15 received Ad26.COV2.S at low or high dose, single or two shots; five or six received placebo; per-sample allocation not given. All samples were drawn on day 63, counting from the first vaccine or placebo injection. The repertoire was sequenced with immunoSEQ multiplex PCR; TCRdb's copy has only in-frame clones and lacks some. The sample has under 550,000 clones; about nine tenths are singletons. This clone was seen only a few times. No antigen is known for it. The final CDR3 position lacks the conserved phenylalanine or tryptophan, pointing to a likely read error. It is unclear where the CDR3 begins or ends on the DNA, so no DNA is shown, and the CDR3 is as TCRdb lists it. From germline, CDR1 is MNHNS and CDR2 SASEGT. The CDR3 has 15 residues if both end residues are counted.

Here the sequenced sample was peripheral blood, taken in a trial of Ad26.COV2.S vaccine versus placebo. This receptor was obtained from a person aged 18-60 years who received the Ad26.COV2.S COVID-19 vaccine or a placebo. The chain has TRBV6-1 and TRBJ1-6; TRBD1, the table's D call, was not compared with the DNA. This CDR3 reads CASSEGPGTGYNQYL.